Listed below are T cell receptor beta chains from one sample, sequenced in a study of cytomegalovirus exposure and HLA in healthy donors. Profiled with immunoSEQ multiplex PCR; TCRdb holds only in-frame clones, not every one. The sample carries about 220,000 clones, around 88% recorded once. Input material: PBMCs. All receptors derive from a woman under 30 in good health and CMV-seronegative. Both conserved end residues are trimmed from each CDR3. Each record gives: D gene, J gene, V gene, clone size, CDR3 protein. A D gene is named only where the DNA matches it firmly. Part of the rows lack a size; the others show once, few, many or a class for expanded clones.

TRBD1,TRBJ2-1,TRBV7-2,NA,ASSPSRDRVGEQF
NA,TRBJ2-7,TRBV19,NA,ASSPPHRWTFYEQY
TRBD2,TRBJ2-7,TRBV7-8,NA,ASSHSGRHNYEQY
NA,TRBJ1-2,TRBV5-6,NA,ASSLGDISNYGYT
TRBD1,TRBJ2-2,TRBV27,NA,ASSNRGYTGELF
NA,TRBJ2-7,TRBV20-1,NA,SARTDGEQY
NA,TRBJ1-3,TRBV4-1,once,ASSEQGFSGNTIY
TRBD1,TRBJ2-2,TRBV4-2,NA,ASSTGTGGAGTGELF
TRBD2,TRBJ2-1,TRBV7-9,NA,ASSGSSGYNEQF
NA,TRBJ2-1,TRBV9,NA,ASSVAGSYNEQF
TRBD1,TRBJ1-2,TRBV29-1,NA,SVVDREYYGYT
TRBD1,TRBJ2-7,TRBV4-2,NA,ASSQESVEGTGLHEQY
NA,TRBJ2-7,TRBV5-1,NA,ASSPDFGDGYEQY
TRBD2,TRBJ2-7,TRBV27,NA,ASSPPFGGGSYEQY
TRBD2,TRBJ2-5,TRBV5-6,NA,ASRRLAGGQETQY
TRBD1,TRBJ1-4,TRBV11-2,once,ASSFRQGPNEKLF
TRBD1,TRBJ1-1,TRBV6-1,many,ASSAGTDRARWTEAF
TRBD2,TRBJ2-3,TRBV6-1,few,ASSIAGANTDTQY
NA,TRBJ2-3,TRBV4-1,NA,ASSQDRSDTQY
NA,TRBJ2-7,TRBV6-1,NA,ASDQTVSSYEQY
TRBD2,TRBJ2-5,TRBV10-2,NA,ATNLLAGKPLRQETQY
NA,TRBJ1-3,TRBV9,NA,ASSVAGGTAGNTIY
TRBD2,TRBJ2-5,TRBV7-2,NA,ASSSLAGGGFGETQY
NA,TRBJ2-3,TRBV2,NA,ASSGTSSPFTDTQY
TRBD1,TRBJ1-2,TRBV6-5,NA,ASSRTGGYGYT
NA,TRBJ1-1,TRBV6-5,NA,ASSYSSPPTEAF
NA,TRBJ2-1,TRBV2,NA,ASSESSYNEQF
TRBD1,TRBJ2-1,TRBV28,NA,ASSSPGQGGSEQF
NA,TRBJ1-2,TRBV5-6,NA,ASSFTRFDYGYT
NA,TRBJ2-5,TRBV7-8,NA,ASSRVLEAQY
TRBD1,TRBJ1-1,TRBV2,NA,ASRGTALNTEAF
TRBD1,TRBJ2-7,TRBV6-1,once,ASSEGQGMRYEQY
TRBD2,TRBJ2-1,TRBV19,NA,ASNLAGVGYNEQF
TRBD1,TRBJ2-7,TRBV5-6,NA,ASSPTGGVWNLYEQY
TRBD1,TRBJ2-1,TRBV5-1,once,ASSPGTGVSYNEQF
NA,TRBJ2-1,TRBV7-2,NA,ASSSLRGSTLNEQF
TRBD1,TRBJ1-5,TRBV28,NA,ASHDRGLQPQH
TRBD1,TRBJ1-1,TRBV11-2,NA,ASSSRTGHLNTEAF
NA,TRBJ1-1,TRBV23-1,NA,ASIRVAVNTEAF
TRBD2,TRBJ2-7,TRBV5-1,NA,ASSPGTSQYEQY
TRBD2,TRBJ2-7,TRBV28,once,ASSQTSGTPYEQY
TRBD1,TRBJ2-3,TRBV6-1,NA,ASSALSQGLWTDTQY
TRBD2,TRBJ2-5,TRBV5-4,NA,ASSSSGRETQY
TRBD2,TRBJ2-1,TRBV19,NA,ASSLAGGPDEQF
NA,TRBJ2-7,TRBV29-1,NA,SGRVRSEQY
NA,TRBJ2-7,TRBV7-2,NA,ASSYDYYEQY
NA,TRBJ2-1,TRBV20-1,once,SASGRHEQF
NA,TRBJ2-5,TRBV6-5,NA,ASSPGILKETQY